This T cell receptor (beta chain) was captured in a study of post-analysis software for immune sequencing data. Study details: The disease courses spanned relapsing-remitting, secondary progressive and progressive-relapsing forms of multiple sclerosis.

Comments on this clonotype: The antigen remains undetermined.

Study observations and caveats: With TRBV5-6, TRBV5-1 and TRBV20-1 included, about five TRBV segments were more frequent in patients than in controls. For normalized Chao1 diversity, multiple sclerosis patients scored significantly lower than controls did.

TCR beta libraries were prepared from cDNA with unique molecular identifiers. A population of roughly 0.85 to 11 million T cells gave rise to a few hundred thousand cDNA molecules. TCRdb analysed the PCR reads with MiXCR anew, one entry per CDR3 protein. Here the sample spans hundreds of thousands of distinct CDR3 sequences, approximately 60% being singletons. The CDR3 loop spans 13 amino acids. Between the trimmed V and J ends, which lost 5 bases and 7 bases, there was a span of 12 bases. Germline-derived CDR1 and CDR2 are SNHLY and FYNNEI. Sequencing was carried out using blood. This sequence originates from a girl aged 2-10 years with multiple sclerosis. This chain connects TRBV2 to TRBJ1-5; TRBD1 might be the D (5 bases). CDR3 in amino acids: CASSREAGQPQHF. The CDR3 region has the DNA TGTGCCAGCAGTAGGGAGGCAGGGCAGCCCCAGCATTTT.